Below, 19 T cell receptor beta chains from the same sample are listed, as sequenced in a study of CD4 T cells in relation to SARS-CoV-2 and coronaviruses. Data came from immunoSEQ multiplex PCR; TCRdb stores just in-frame clones and leaves some out. Found here are tens of thousands of clones, 75% to 85% of them singletons; the top ten hold roughly 14%. CD4+ T cells from unexposed donors were obtained before the COVID-19 pandemic (2011-2018). Isolation of CD4+ T cells took place after less than 11 days in culture. No cognate antigen is known for these TCRs. Material for sequencing was CD4+ T cells from PBMCs, cultured in vitro. The receptor source for this set is a human donor in good health.

V usage is TRBV5-1 and J usage is TRBJ2-1, with D perhaps matching TRBD2 (5 bases). The ends were cut back, 0 bases at V and 0 bases at J, with 7 bases in the middle. The CDR3 is 15 amino acids. CDR1 SGHRS and CDR2 YFSETQ come from the germline V gene. DNA for the CDR3: TGCGCCAGCAGCTTGGAGAGCGGCTCCTACAATGAGCAGTTCTTC. Residues: CASSLESGSYNEQFF.

The V and J genes are TRBV4-1 and TRBJ1-4, with 9 positions matching TRBD1. V dropped 4 bases and J dropped 7; count of bases not matched to a gene: 4. CDR1 is MGHRA, CDR2 YSYEKL, per germline. CDR3 length: 14 residues. The CDR3 DNA follows: TGCGCCAGCAGCCGCGGACAGGGGAGTGAAAAACTGTTTTTT. Amino acids: CASSRGQGSEKLFF.

The chain uses TRBV25-1 and TRBJ1-4, with D unresolved. Germline CDR1 and CDR2: MGHDK and SYGVNS. There are 12 residues in the CDR3. V was shortened by 6 bases and J by 5 bases, with 7 bases between the two germline ends. This chain's CDR3 is CASRDLNEKLFF. The CDR3 DNA is TGTGCCAGCAGGGACCTCAATGAAAAACTGTTTTTT.

The V call is TRBV9, the J call TRBJ2-3; TRBD2 matches 8 bases. Germline-derived CDR1 and CDR2 are SGDLS and YYNGEE. CDR3 size: 16 residues. V lost 0 bases, J lost 3 bases, and 6 bases stayed unmatched. The CDR3 loop is CASSVAGGSNTDTQYF. The CDR3 bases are TGTGCCAGCAGCGTAGCGGGAGGGTCAAATACAGATACGCAGTATTTT.

The CDR3 loop is CASSWIGRRSSYNEQFF. Written as DNA, the CDR3 is TGCGCCAGCAGCTGGATAGGGCGGAGGTCCTCCTACAATGAGCAGTTCTTC. The rearrangement links TRBV5-1 to TRBJ2-1; tentatively, D is TRBD2 (5 bases). CDR1 and CDR2 (germline): SGHRS, YFSETQ. CDR3 size: 17 residues. The ends were cut back, 3 bases at V and 0 bases at J, with 16 bases in the middle.

The chain has TRBV15 and TRBJ1-3; no clear D gene. The V gene lost 1 base and the J gene lost 0 bases, with 10 bases spanning the gap. Per germline, CDR1 LNHNV and CDR2 YYDKDF (reference sequence). This CDR3 region has 16 residues. The CDR3 protein is CATSRGFAVSGNTIYF. The CDR3 DNA follows: TGTGCCACCAGCAGAGGGTTTGCAGTCTCTGGAAACACCATATATTTT.

This clone was counted once. The rearrangement links TRBV19 to TRBJ2-3, with D possibly called TRBD1 or TRBD2 (5 bases each). This CDR3 has 14 amino acids. Trimming removed 3 bases from V and 4 bases from J, with 11 bases in between. In germline, CDR1 is LNHDA, CDR2 SQIVND (reference sequence). DNA for the CDR3: TGTGCCAGTAGTATTGGGGGAGAGGCAGATACGCAGTATTTT. This translates into CASSIGGEADTQYF. The full variable domain, its missing parts supplied by reference TRBV19 and TRBJ2-3, is DGGITQSPKYLFRKEGQNVTLSCEQNLNHDAMYWYRQDPGQGLRLIYYSQIVNDFQKGDIAEGYSVSREKKESFPLTVTSAQKNPTAFYLCASSIGGEADTQYFGPGTRLTVL.

This clone was counted a few times. This rearrangement joins TRBV3-1 (or the pseudogene TRBV3-2) to TRBJ2-2, with 9 positions matching TRBD1. The trim removed 6 bases at V and 7 bases at J, leaving 3 bases unmatched. The CDR3 contains 13 residues. CDR1 and CDR2 from the germline V gene are LGHDT and YNNKEL (reference sequence). CDR3 residues: CASRRQGVGELFF. The CDR3 DNA follows: TGTGCCAGCAGGCGACAGGGGGTCGGGGAGCTGTTTTTT.

The genes are TRBV6-5 and TRBJ2-2; D remains ambiguous. With 1 base removed from V and 3 bases from J, the gap between germline ends came to 9 bases. The CDR3 spans 15 residues. Germline V gene sequence: CDR1 MNHEY, CDR2 SVGAGI. The CDR3 loop reads CASSYLTFDTGELFF. CDR3 bases: TGTGCCAGCAGTTACTTGACCTTTGACACCGGGGAGCTGTTTTTT.

The chain links TRBV6-5 to TRBJ1-1, with D possibly TRBD1 on 5 matching bases. The CDR3 runs to 14 residues. V lost 6 bases to trimming and J lost 6 bases, with 17 bases between them. Germline values: CDR1 MNHEY, CDR2 SVGAGI. As DNA, the CDR3 is TGTGCCAGCAGCTCCGACGGGGGACGGTCTGAAGCTTTCTTT. Encoded protein: CASSSDGGRSEAFF.

The rearrangement links TRBV6-4 to TRBJ2-3; unclear D gene. CDR1 is MRHNA, CDR2 SNTAGT, per germline. Deletions cut 3 bases from V and 1 base from J, with 11 bases between. The CDR3 totals 15 residues. Written as DNA, the CDR3 is TGTGCCAGCAGTGAATCGCCAGCAGGCACAGATACGCAGTATTTT. Its translation is CASSESPAGTDTQYF.

This chain uses TRBV10-2 with TRBJ2-1; D ambiguous. The CDR3 is 11 residues long. Germline-derived CDR1 and CDR2 are WSHSY and SAAADI. V shed 6 bases and J shed 9 bases, with 9 bases lying between them. In nucleotides, the CDR3 is TGCGCCAGCAGCCACGCGATTGAGCAGTTCTTC. This sequence encodes CASSHAIEQFF.

V is TRBV7-2 and J is TRBJ1-1; no clear D. CDR1 and CDR2 (germline): SGHTA, FQGNSA. The V and J ends lost 6 bases and 0 bases respectively, with 11 bases between them. This CDR3 contains 14 residues. The CDR3 DNA is TGTGCCAGCAGTTTCACCTCGATGAACACTGAAGCTTTCTTT. This encodes CASSFTSMNTEAFF.

Here the CDR3 reads CASSFKNIQYF. CDR3 bases: TGTGCCAGCAGCTTCAAAAACATTCAGTACTTC. The rearrangement links TRBV5-4 to TRBJ2-4; unclear D gene. Between the trimmed V and J ends, which lost 2 bases and 3 bases, there was a span of 0 bases. Germline CDR1 SGHNT, CDR2 YYREEE (reference sequence). The CDR3 loop spans 11 amino acids.

The chain is built from TRBV29-1 and TRBJ2-7, with TRBD2 as a possible D gene (6 bases). Germline V gene data show CDR1 as SQVTM and CDR2 as ANQGSEA. Trimming took 6 bases from V and 1 from J, leaving 10 bases between them. This CDR3 is built from 12 residues. The DNA for the CDR3 is TGCAGCGTAAAACTAGCATCCTACGAGCAGTACTTC. It translates to CSVKLASYEQYF.

The V call is TRBV6-5, the J call TRBJ1-2; 7 positions agree with TRBD1. CDR1 and CDR2 (germline): MNHEY, SVGAGI. The V segment lost 7 bases and the J segment 6 bases; nucleotides outside the gene matches: 8. The CDR3 runs 13 residues. In DNA form, the CDR3 reads TGTGCCAGCACTACCGGGACAGCTCATGGCTACACCTTC. Translating gives CASTTGTAHGYTF.

J is TRBJ1-2 and V is TRBV12-3 or TRBV12-4; the D gene is possibly TRBD1 (6 bases). The CDR3 covers 13 residues. The V gene lost 5 bases and the J gene lost 2 bases, with 9 bases spanning the gap. The CDR3 nucleotides read TGTGCCAGCAGTCGGACAGAAAACTATGGCTACACCTTC. Amino acid sequence: CASSRTENYGYTF.

This rearrangement joins TRBV5-5 to TRBJ1-3, with TRBD1 as a possible D gene (5 bases). Germline values: CDR1 SGHKS, CDR2 YYEKEE (reference sequence). V lost 4 bases and J 0 bases, leaving 11 bases between the germline ends. CDR3 length: 15 residues. The CDR3 region is CASSRDVNSGNTIYF. The CDR3 bases are TGTGCCAGCAGCCGGGACGTTAACTCTGGAAACACCATATATTTT.

In this sample, this clone is medium-sized. The chain is built from TRBV6-1 and TRBJ2-1; D tentatively reads TRBD1 or TRBD2 (9 bases each). Trimming removed 3 bases at V and 2 bases at J, with 26 bases between. CDR1 MNHNS and CDR2 SASEGT come from the germline V gene. This CDR3 has 20 amino acids. This CDR3 is CASSDVGQGGLAPPYNEQFF. DNA for the CDR3: TGTGCCAGCAGTGATGTGGGACAGGGCGGACTAGCGCCACCCTACAATGAGCAGTTCTTC.